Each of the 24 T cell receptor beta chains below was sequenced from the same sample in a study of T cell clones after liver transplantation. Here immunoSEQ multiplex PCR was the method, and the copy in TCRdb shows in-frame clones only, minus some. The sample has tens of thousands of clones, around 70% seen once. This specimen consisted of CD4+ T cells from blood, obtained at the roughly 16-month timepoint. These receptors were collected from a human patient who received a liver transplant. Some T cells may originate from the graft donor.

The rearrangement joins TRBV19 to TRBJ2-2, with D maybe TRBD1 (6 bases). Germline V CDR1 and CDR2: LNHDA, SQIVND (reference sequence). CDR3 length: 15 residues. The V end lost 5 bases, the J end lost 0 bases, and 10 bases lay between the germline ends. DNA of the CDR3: TGTGCCAGTAGTCCTTGGACAGCGAACACCGGGGAGCTGTTTTTT. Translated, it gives CASSPWTANTGELFF.

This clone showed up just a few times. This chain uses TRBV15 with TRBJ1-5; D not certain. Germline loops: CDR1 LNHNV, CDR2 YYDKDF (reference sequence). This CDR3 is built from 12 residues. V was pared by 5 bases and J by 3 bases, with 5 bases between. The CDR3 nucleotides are TGTGCCACCAGCCGGGACAATCAGCCCCAGCATTTT. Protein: CATSRDNQPQHF. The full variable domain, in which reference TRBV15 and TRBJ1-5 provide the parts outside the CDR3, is DAMVIQNPRYQVTQFGKPVTLSCSQTLNHNVMYWYQQKSSQAPKLLFHYYDKDFNNEADTPDNFQSRRPNTSFCFLDIRSPGLGDTAMYLCATSRDNQPQHFGDGTRLSIL.

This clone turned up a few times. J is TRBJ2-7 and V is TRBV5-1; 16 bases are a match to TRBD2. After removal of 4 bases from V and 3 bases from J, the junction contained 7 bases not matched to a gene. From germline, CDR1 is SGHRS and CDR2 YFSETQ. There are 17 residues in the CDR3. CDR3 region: CASSVGLAGGRNYEQYF. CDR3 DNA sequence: TGCGCCAGCAGCGTGGGACTAGCGGGGGGGCGCAACTACGAGCAGTACTTC.

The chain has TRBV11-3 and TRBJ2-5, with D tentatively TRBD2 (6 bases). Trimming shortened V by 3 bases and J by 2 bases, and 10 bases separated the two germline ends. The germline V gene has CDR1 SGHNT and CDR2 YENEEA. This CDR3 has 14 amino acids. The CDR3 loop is CASSLGLKQETQYF. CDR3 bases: TGTGCCAGCAGCTTGGGACTTAAACAAGAGACCCAGTACTTC.

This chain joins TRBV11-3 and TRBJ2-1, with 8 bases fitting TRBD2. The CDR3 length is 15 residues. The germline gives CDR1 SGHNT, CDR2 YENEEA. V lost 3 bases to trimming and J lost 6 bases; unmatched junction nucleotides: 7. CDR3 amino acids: CASSFGGGRTNEQFF. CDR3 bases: TGTGCCAGCAGCTTTGGCGGGGGGAGGACCAATGAGCAGTTCTTC.

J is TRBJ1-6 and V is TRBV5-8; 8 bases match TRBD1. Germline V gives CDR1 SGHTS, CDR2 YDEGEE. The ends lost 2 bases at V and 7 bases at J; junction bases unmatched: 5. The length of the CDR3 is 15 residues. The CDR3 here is CASSLAGTGNSPLHF. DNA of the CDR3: TGTGCCAGCAGCTTAGCCGGGACAGGCAATTCACCCCTCCACTTT.

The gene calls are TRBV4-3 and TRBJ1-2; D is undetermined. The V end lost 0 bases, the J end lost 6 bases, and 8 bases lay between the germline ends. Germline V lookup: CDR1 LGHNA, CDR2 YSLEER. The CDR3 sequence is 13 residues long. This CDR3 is CASSQDGQNGYTF. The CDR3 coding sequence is TGCGCCAGCAGCCAAGACGGGCAAAATGGCTACACCTTC.

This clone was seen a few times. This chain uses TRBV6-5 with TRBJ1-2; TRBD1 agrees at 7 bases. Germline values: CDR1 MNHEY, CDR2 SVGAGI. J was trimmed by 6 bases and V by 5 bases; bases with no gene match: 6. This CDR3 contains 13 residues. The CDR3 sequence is CASSTRQGDGYTF. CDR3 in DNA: TGTGCCAGCAGTACTCGACAGGGAGATGGCTACACCTTC.

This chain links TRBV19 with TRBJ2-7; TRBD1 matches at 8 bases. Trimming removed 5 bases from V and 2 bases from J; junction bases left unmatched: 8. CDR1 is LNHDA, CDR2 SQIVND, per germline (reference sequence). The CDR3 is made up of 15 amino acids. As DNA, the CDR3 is TGTGCCAGTAGTCCCGGGACAGGATTCCCCTACGAGCAGTACTTC. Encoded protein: CASSPGTGFPYEQYF. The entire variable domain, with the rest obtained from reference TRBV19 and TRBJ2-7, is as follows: DGGITQSPKYLFRKEGQNVTLSCEQNLNHDAMYWYRQDPGQGLRLIYYSQIVNDFQKGDIAEGYSVSREKKESFPLTVTSAQKNPTAFYLCASSPGTGFPYEQYFGPGTRLTVT.

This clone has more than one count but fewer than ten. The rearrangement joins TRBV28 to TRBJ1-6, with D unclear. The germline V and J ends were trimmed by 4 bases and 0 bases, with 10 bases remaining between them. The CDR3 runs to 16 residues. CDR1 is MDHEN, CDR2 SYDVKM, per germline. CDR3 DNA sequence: TGTGCCAGCAGTTGGGCAGCCAGCTCCTATAATTCACCCCTCCACTTT. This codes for CASSWAASSYNSPLHF.

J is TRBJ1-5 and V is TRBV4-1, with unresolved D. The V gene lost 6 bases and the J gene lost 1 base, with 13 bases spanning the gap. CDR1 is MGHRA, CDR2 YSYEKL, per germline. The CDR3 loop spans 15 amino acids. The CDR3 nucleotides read TGCGCCAGCAGTGGCGGGGTGACGAGCAATCAGCCCCAGCATTTT. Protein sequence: CASSGGVTSNQPQHF.

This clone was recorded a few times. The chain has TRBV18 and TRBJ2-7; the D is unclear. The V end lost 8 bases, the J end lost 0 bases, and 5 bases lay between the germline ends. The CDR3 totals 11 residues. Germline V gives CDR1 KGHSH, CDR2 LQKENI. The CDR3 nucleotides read TGTGCCAGCGGGTCCTCCTACGAGCAGTACTTC. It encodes CASGSSYEQYF. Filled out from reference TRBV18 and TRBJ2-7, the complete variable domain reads NAGVMQNPRHLVRRRGQEARLRCSPMKGHSHVYWYRQLPEEGLKFMVYLQKENIIDESGMPKERFSAEFPKEGPSILRIQQVVRGDSAAYFCASGSSYEQYFGPGTRLTVT.

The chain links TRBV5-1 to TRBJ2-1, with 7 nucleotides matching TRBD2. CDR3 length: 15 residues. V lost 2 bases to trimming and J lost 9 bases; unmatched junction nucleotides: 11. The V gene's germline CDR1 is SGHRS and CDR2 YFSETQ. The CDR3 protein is CASSFPGRARREQFF. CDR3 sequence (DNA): TGCGCCAGCAGCTTCCCAGGGAGGGCCCGACGTGAGCAGTTCTTC. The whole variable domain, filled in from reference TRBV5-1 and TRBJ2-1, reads KAGVTQTPRYLIKTRGQQVTLSCSPISGHRSVSWYQQTPGQGLQFLFEYFSETQRNKGNFPGRFSGRQFSNSRSEMNVSTLELGDSALYLCASSFPGRARREQFFGPGTRLTVL.

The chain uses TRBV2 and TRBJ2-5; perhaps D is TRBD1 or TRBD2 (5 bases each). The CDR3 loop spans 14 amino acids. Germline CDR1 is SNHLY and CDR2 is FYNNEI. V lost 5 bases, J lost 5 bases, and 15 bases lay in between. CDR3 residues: CASSPGAGGETQYF. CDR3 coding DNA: TGTGCCAGCAGTCCCGGGGCGGGTGGGGAGACCCAGTACTTC.

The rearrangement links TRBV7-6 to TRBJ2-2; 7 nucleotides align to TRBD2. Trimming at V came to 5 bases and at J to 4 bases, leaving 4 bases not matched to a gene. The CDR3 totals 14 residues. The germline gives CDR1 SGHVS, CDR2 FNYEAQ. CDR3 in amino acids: CASSRTSGTGELFF. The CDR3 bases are TGTGCCAGCAGCCGGACTAGTGGCACCGGGGAGCTGTTTTTT.

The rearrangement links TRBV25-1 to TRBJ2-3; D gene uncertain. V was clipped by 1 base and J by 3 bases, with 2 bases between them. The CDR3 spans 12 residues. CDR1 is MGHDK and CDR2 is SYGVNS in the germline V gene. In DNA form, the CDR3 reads TGTGCCAGCAGTGAATGGACAGATACGCAGTATTTT. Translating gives CASSEWTDTQYF.

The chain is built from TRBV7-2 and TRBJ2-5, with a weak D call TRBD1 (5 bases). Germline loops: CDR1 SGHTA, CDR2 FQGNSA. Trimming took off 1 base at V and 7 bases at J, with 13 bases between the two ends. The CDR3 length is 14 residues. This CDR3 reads CASSLGQTAGTQYF. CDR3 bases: TGTGCCAGCAGCTTAGGACAGACCGCAGGGACCCAGTACTTC.

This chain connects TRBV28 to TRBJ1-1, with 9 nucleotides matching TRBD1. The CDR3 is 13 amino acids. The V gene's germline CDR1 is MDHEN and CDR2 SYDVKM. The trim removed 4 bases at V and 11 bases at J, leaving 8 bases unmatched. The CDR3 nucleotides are TGTGCCAGCAGTTATACAGGGGGCAGGGGTGCTTTCTTT. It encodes CASSYTGGRGAFF.

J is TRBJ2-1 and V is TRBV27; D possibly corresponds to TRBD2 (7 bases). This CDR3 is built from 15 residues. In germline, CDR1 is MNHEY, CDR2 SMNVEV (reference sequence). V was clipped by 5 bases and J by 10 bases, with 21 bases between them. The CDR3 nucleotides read TGTGCCAGCAGTCCCCAGGGTGGGGCGGGGGCCGAGCAGTTCTTC. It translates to CASSPQGGAGAEQFF.

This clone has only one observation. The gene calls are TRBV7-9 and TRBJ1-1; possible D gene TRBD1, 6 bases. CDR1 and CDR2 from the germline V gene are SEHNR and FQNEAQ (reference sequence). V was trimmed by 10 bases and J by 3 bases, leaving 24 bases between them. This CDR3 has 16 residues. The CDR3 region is CATKLRETGRDTEAFF. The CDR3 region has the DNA TGTGCCACCAAGCTCCGGGAGACAGGACGGGACACTGAAGCTTTCTTT.

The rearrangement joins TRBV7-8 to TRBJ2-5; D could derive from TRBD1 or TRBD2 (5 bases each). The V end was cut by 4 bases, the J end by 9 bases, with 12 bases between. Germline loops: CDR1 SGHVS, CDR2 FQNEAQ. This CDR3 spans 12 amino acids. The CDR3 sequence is CASSSRMGAQYF. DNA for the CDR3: TGTGCCAGCAGCTCCCGGATGGGGGCCCAGTACTTC.

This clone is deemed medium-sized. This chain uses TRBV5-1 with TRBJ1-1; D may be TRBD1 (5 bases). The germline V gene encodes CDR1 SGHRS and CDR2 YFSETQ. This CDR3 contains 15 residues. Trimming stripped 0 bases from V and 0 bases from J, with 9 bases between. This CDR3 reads CASSLVGGMNTEAFF. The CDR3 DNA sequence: TGCGCCAGCAGCTTGGTCGGGGGGATGAACACTGAAGCTTTCTTT.

CDR3 sequence: CASSLNRVDNEQFF. Written as DNA, the CDR3 is TGTGCCAGCAGTTTAAACAGGGTAGACAATGAGCAGTTCTTC. V usage is TRBV27 and J usage is TRBJ2-1; maybe TRBD1 (6 bases). Germline V gene data show CDR1 as MNHEY and CDR2 as SMNVEV (reference sequence). This CDR3 region has 14 residues. Between the trimmed V and J ends, which lost 2 bases and 5 bases, there was a span of 10 bases.

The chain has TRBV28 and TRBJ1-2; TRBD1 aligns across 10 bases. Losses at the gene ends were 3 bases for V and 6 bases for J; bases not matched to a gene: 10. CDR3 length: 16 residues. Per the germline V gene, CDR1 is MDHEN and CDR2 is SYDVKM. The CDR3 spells CASSLAPGTGENGYTF. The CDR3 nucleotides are TGTGCCAGCAGTTTGGCGCCCGGGACAGGGGAAAATGGCTACACCTTC.